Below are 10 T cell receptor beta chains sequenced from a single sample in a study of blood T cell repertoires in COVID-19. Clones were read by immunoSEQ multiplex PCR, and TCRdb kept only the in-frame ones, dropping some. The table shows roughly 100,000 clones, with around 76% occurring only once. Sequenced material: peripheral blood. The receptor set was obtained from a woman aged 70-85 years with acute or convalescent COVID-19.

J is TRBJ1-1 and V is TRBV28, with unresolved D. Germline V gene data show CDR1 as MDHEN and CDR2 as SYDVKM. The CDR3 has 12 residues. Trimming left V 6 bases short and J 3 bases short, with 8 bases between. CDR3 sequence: CASRTLDTEAFF. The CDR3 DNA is TGTGCCAGCAGGACTTTGGACACTGAAGCTTTCTTT.

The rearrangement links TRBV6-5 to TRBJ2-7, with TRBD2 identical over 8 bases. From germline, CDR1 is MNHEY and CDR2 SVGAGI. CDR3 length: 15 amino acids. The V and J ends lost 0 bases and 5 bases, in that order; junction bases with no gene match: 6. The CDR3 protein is CASSYSAGTRNEQYF. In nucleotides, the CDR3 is TGTGCCAGCAGTTACTCGGCGGGGACTAGAAACGAGCAGTACTTC.

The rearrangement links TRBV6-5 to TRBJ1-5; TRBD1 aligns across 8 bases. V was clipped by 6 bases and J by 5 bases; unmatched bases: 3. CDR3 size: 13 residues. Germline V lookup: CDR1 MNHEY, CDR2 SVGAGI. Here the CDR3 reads CASSRGQDQPQHF. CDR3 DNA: TGTGCCAGCAGCAGGGGGCAGGATCAGCCCCAGCATTTT.

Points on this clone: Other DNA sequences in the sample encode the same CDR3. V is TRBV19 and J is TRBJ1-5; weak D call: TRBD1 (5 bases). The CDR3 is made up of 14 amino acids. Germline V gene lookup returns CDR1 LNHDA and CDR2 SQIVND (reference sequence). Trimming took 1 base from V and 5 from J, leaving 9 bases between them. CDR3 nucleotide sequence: TGTGCCAGTAGTATAGTAAGGGGTGATCAGCCCCAGCATTTT. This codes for CASSIVRGDQPQHF.

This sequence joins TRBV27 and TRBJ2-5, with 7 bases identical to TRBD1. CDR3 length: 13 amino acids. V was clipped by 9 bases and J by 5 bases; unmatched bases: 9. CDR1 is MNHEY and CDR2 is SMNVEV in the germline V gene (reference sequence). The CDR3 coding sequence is TGTGCCAGTAAACAGGGGTGGGGGGAGACCCAGTACTTC. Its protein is CASKQGWGETQYF.

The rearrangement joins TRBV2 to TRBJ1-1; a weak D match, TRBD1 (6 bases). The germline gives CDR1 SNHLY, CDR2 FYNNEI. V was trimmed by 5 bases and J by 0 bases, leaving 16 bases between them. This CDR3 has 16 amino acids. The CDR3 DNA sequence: TGTGCCAGCAGTATAAAAGAGGGACATATGAACACTGAAGCTTTCTTT. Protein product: CASSIKEGHMNTEAFF.

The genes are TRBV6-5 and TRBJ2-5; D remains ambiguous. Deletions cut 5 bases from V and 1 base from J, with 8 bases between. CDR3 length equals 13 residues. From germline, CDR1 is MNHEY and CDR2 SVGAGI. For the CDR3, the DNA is TGTGCCAGCAGTAACCTAGGCCAAGAGACCCAGTACTTC. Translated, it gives CASSNLGQETQYF.

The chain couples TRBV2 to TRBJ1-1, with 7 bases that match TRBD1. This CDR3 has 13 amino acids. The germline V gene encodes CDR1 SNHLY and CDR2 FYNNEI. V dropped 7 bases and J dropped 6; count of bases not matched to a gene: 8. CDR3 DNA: TGTGCCAGCAACCCCGACAGGGAAGCTGAAGCTTTCTTT. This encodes CASNPDREAEAFF.

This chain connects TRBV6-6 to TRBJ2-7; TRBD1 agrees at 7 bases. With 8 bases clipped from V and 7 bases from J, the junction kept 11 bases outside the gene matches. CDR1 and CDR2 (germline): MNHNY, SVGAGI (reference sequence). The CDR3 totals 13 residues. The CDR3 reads CASSGGAGSEQYF. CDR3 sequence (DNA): TGTGCCAGCTCAGGGGGAGCAGGGAGTGAGCAGTACTTC.

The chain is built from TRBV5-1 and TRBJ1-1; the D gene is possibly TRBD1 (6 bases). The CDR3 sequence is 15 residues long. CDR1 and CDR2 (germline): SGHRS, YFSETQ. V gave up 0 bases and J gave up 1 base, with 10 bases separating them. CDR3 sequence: CASSLATTGNTEAFF. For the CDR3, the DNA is TGCGCCAGCAGCTTGGCGACGACAGGGAACACTGAAGCTTTCTTT.